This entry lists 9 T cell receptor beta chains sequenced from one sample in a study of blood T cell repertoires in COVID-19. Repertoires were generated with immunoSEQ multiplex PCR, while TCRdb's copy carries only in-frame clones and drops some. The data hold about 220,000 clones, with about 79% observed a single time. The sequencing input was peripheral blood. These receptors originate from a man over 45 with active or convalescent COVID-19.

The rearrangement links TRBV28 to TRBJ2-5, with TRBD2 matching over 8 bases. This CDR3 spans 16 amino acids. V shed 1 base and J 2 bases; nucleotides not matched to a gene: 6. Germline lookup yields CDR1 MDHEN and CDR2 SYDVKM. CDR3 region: CASSLSPREVQETQYF. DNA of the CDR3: TGTGCCAGCAGTTTATCCCCGCGGGAGGTGCAAGAGACCCAGTACTTC.

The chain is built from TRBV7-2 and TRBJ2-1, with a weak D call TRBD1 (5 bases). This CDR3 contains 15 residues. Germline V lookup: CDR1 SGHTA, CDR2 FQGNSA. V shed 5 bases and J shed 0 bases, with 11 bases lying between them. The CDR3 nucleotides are TGTGCCAGCAGCCAGACAGTCAGCTCCTACAATGAGCAGTTCTTC. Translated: CASSQTVSSYNEQFF.

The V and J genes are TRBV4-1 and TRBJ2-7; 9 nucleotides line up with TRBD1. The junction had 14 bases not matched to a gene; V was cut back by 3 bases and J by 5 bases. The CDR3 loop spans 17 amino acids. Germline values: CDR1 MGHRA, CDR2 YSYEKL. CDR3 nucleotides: TGCGCCAGCAGCCACCCTGATCGACAGGGGGTTAACCACGAGCAGTACTTC. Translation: CASSHPDRQGVNHEQYF.

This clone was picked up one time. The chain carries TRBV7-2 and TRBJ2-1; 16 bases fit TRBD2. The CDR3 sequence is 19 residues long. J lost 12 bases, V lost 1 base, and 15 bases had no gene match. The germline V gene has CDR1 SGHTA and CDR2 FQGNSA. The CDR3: CASSLERGLAGGSGDRQFF. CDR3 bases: TGTGCCAGCAGCTTAGAAAGGGGACTAGCGGGAGGGTCTGGAGACAGGCAGTTCTTC.

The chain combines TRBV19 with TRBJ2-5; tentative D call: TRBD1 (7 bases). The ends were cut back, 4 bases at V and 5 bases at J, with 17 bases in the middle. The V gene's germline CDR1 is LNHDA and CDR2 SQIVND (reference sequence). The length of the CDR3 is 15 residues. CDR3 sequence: CASSTPSTGRETQYF. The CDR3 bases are TGTGCCAGTAGTACCCCTTCGACAGGGAGGGAGACCCAGTACTTC.

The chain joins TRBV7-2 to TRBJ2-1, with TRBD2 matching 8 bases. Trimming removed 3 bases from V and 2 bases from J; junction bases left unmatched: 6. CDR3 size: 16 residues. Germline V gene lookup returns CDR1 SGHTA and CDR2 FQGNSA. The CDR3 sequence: CASSFGGAGAYNEQFF. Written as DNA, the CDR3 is TGTGCCAGCAGCTTCGGGGGGGCAGGGGCCTACAATGAGCAGTTCTTC.

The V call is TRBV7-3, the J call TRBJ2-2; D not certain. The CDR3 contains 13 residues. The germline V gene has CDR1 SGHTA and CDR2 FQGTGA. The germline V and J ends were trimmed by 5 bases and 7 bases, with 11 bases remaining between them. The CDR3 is CASSPTTVGELFF. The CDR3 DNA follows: TGTGCCAGCAGCCCGACCACAGTCGGGGAGCTGTTTTTT.

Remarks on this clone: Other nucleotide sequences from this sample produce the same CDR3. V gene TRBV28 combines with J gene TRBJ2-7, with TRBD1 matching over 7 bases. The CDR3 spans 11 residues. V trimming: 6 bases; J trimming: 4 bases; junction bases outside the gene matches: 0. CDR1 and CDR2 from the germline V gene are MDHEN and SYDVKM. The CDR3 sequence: CASSRGYEQYF. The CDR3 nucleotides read TGTGCCAGCAGCAGGGGGTACGAGCAGTACTTC.

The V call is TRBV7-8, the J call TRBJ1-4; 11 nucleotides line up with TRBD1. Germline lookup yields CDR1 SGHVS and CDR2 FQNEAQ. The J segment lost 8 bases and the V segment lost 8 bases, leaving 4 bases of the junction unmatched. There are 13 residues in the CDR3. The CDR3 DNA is TGTGCCAGCGGACAGGGGGCGCGAGAAAAACTGTTTTTT. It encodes CASGQGAREKLFF.